The clone carrying this T cell receptor beta chain appeared many times. The data belong to a study of Graves' ophthalmopathy and Graves' hyperthyroidism. RNA transcripts were the template, and TCR beta CDR3 regions were amplified from them. Following a first-round RT-PCR that used HTBI primers, a second-round multiplex PCR was carried out. TCRdb re-analysed the multiplex PCR reads in MiXCR, keeping a single row per CDR3 protein. The sample carries roughly 500,000 distinct CDR3 sequences, approximately 15% recorded once. Per the germline V gene, CDR1 is SQVTM and CDR2 is ANQGSEA. The CDR3 spans 12 residues. V was trimmed by 7 bases and J by 0 bases, leaving 10 bases between them.

The chain carries TRBV29-1 and TRBJ2-7, with TRBD1 as a possible D gene (6 bases). The receptor's source is a woman in her twenties or thirties with Graves' ophthalmopathy. Sequencing was carried out using blood. CDR3 bases: TGCAGCGCAAGGGACAACTCCTACGAGCAGTACTTC. Protein product: CSARDNSYEQYF.